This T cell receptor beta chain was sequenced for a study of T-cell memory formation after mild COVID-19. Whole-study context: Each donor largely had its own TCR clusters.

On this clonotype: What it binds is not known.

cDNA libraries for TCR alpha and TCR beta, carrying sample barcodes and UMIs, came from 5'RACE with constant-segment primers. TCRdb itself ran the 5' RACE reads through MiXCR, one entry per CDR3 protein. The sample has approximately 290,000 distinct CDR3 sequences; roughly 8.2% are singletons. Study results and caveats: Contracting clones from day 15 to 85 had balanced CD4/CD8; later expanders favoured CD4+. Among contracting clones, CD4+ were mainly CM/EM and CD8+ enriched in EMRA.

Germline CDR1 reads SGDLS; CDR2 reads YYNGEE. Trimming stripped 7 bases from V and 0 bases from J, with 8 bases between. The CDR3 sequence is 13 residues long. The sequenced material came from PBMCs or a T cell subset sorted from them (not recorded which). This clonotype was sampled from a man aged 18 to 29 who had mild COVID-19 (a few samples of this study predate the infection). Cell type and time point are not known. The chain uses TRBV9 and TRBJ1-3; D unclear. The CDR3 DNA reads TGTGCCAGCGGAAGAAGCTCTGGAAACACCATATATTTT. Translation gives CASGRSSGNTIYF.